Below, 21 T cell receptor beta chains from the same sample are listed, as sequenced in a study of immune evolution from preneoplasia to lung adenocarcinoma. Produced via immunoSEQ multiplex PCR; TCRdb's table is partial and in-frame only. The data contain fewer than 4,500 clones, 70% to 75% of them seen just once; the ten biggest clones take up around 19%. Sequencing was done on a sample of FFPE minimally invasive lung adenocarcinoma tissue. These receptors originate from a person aged 60-80 years with lung adenocarcinoma.

This clone was seen a handful of times. The V call is TRBV5-1, the J call TRBJ1-1, with D possibly TRBD1 on 6 matching bases. CDR3 length equals 15 residues. The germline V gene encodes CDR1 SGHRS and CDR2 YFSETQ. The V gene lost 0 bases and the J gene lost 4 bases, with 13 bases spanning the gap. This chain's CDR3 is CASSLAAGASTEAFF. The CDR3 nucleotides read TGCGCCAGCAGCTTGGCCGCAGGGGCGAGCACTGAAGCTTTCTTT.

This clone is labeled as medium-sized (0.01 to 0.1%). This chain uses TRBV2 with TRBJ1-5; tentatively, D is TRBD1 (5 bases). The V gene lost 6 bases and the J gene lost 7 bases, with 13 bases spanning the gap. The CDR3 totals 13 residues. From germline, CDR1 is SNHLY and CDR2 FYNNEI. CDR3 in DNA: TGTGCCAGCAGGTTGGACAATTTGCAGCCCCAGCATTTT. Translation gives CASRLDNLQPQHF.

The genes are TRBV18 and TRBJ1-4, with 9 positions matching TRBD1. Per the germline V gene, CDR1 is KGHSH and CDR2 is LQKENI. V trimming: 3 bases; J trimming: 1 base; junction bases outside the gene matches: 6. The CDR3 length is 17 residues. CDR3 in DNA: TGTGCCAGCTCACCGGGACAGGGAGGCAAAACTAATGAAAAACTGTTTTTT. It codes for CASSPGQGGKTNEKLFF.

The chain employs TRBV5-4 and TRBJ1-2, with 8 bases aligning to TRBD1. The CDR3 loop spans 13 amino acids. CDR1 is SGHNT, CDR2 YYREEE, per germline (reference sequence). V lost 4 bases, J lost 6 bases, and 5 bases stayed unmatched. The CDR3 reads CASSATGGHGYTF. For the CDR3, the DNA is TGTGCCAGCAGCGCAACAGGGGGGCATGGCTACACCTTC.

Of note for this clone: One end of the junction is discordant with germline, which a read error may explain. This sequence joins TRBV9 and TRBJ2-3; TRBD2 is a possible D gene (6 bases). From germline, CDR1 is SGDLS and CDR2 YYNGEE. CDR3 size: 13 residues. CDR3 nucleotides: TGTGCCAGCAGCGTGGGAGGCACGGATACGCAGTATTTT. Translated, it gives CASSVGGTDTQYF.

The V call is TRBV7-9, the J call TRBJ2-7, with 11 positions matching TRBD1. V was clipped by 5 bases and J by 7 bases; unmatched bases: 10. The CDR3 length is 15 residues. Germline V gene data show CDR1 as SEHNR and CDR2 as FQNEAQ (reference sequence). The DNA for the CDR3 is TGTGCCAGCAGCACGGGGACAGGGGGGTCAGGAGAGCAGTACTTC. This gives the protein CASSTGTGGSGEQYF.

The chain couples TRBV28 to TRBJ1-2; D remains unclear. V lost 5 bases, J lost 8 bases, and 18 bases lay in between. The CDR3 is 14 residues long. CDR1 is MDHEN and CDR2 is SYDVKM in the germline V gene. DNA for the CDR3: TGTGCCAGCAGTCCGGCGTCGGCCCCGTGGGGCTACACCTTC. Protein sequence: CASSPASAPWGYTF.

V usage is TRBV18 and J usage is TRBJ1-3; TRBD1 aligns across 10 bases. Trimming at V came to 3 bases and at J to 1 base, leaving 9 bases not matched to a gene. CDR3 length: 18 amino acids. Germline CDR1 reads KGHSH; CDR2 reads LQKENI. The CDR3, as DNA: TGTGCCAGCTCACCTGTCATCGGACAGGGGGTATCTGGAAACACCATATATTTT. Translated, it gives CASSPVIGQGVSGNTIYF.

The chain links TRBV7-8 to TRBJ2-1; the match to TRBD2 covers 7 bases. CDR3 length: 17 amino acids. Germline V gives CDR1 SGHVS, CDR2 FQNEAQ. With V trimmed by 0 bases and J by 0 bases, 5 bases remained unmatched. This CDR3 is CASSLASGASSYNEQFF. CDR3 sequence (DNA): TGTGCCAGCAGCTTAGCGAGCGGGGCCAGCTCCTACAATGAGCAGTTCTTC.

This clone was observed once. The DNA for the CDR3 is TGCGCCAGCAGCTTGGCAGGGGGAGAGAGTGAAAAACTGTTTTTT. It is translated as CASSLAGGESEKLFF. This chain uses TRBV5-1 with TRBJ1-4; TRBD1 matches 7 bases. Germline V gene sequence: CDR1 SGHRS, CDR2 YFSETQ. V shed 0 bases and J 7 bases; nucleotides not matched to a gene: 6. The CDR3 is 15 residues long.

This chain joins TRBV5-1 and TRBJ1-6, with D uncertain. CDR1 and CDR2 from the germline V gene are SGHRS and YFSETQ. V lost 1 base, J lost 7 bases, and 9 bases lay in between. The length of the CDR3 is 14 residues. In DNA form, the CDR3 reads TGCGCCAGCAGCTTGATTGGGGTGAATTCACCCCTCCACTTT. Protein product: CASSLIGVNSPLHF. Together with reference TRBV5-1 and TRBJ1-6, the CDR3 gives the full variable domain: KAGVTQTPRYLIKTRGQQVTLSCSPISGHRSVSWYQQTPGQGLQFLFEYFSETQRNKGNFPGRFSGRQFSNSRSEMNVSTLELGDSALYLCASSLIGVNSPLHFGNGTRLTVT.

The V and J genes are TRBV19 and TRBJ1-1, with 7 positions matching TRBD1. Germline loops: CDR1 LNHDA, CDR2 SQIVND (reference sequence). This CDR3 contains 13 residues. The junction had 13 bases not matched to a gene; V was cut back by 7 bases and J by 11 bases. The CDR3 coding sequence is TGTGCCAGTATCAAACAGGGGTCCGAGACGGCTTTCTTT. Amino acids: CASIKQGSETAFF.

This rearrangement joins TRBV7-3 to TRBJ1-6, with 9 bases that match TRBD1. The CDR3 runs to 15 residues. The germline gives CDR1 SGHTA, CDR2 FQGTGA. V shed 3 bases, J shed 6 bases, and the junction held 3 bases outside the gene matches. The CDR3 sequence is CASSLGQGGNSPLHF. In nucleotides, the CDR3 is TGTGCCAGCAGCTTGGGACAGGGCGGTAATTCACCCCTCCACTTT.

V and J are TRBV7-6 and TRBJ2-7; D could derive from TRBD1 or TRBD2 (5 bases each). CDR3 size: 16 residues. Trimming took 5 bases from V and 4 from J, leaving 21 bases between them. From germline, CDR1 is SGHVS and CDR2 FNYEAQ. Here the CDR3 DNA reads TGTGCCAGCAGCCCGCCACGGGGCTTGGGGAATTACGAGCAGTACTTC. This translates into CASSPPRGLGNYEQYF.

The chain carries TRBV28 and TRBJ2-5; D is possibly TRBD2 (5 bases). This CDR3 has 14 residues. Deletions cut 8 bases from V and 0 bases from J, with 13 bases between. CDR1 MDHEN and CDR2 SYDVKM come from the germline V gene. CDR3 protein: CASAAGQYQETQYF. CDR3 in DNA: TGTGCCAGCGCGGCGGGCCAATACCAAGAGACCCAGTACTTC.

This chain connects TRBV21-1 to TRBJ2-6; the D call in the table, TRBD1, was not verified against the DNA. TRBV21-1 is termed a pseudogene. The CDR3 length is 23 residues. The CDR3 DNA is TGTGCCAGCACCGACGATATCGATCCGGGACAGGGGGACCTAAGCTCTGGGGCCAACGTCCTGACTTTC. Translated: CASTDDIDPGQGDLSSGANVLTF.

This chain connects TRBV5-8 to TRBJ2-7; D could derive from TRBD1 or TRBD2 (5 bases each). Trimming took off 1 base at V and 3 bases at J, with 11 bases between the two ends. Germline CDR1 reads SGHTS; CDR2 reads YDEGEE. There are 14 residues in the CDR3. In nucleotides, the CDR3 is TGTGCCAGCAGCTTGTTCGTGGGGGACTACGAGCAGTACTTC. Residues: CASSLFVGDYEQYF.

J is TRBJ1-3 and V is TRBV4-3; the D is unclear. Between the trimmed V and J ends, which lost 4 bases and 2 bases, there was a span of 12 bases. From germline, CDR1 is LGHNA and CDR2 YSLEER. This CDR3 has 15 amino acids. CDR3 nucleotide sequence: TGCGCCAGCAGCCCCTCGCGACTGCCTGGAAACACCATATATTTT. Its protein product is CASSPSRLPGNTIYF.

The chain couples TRBV6-1 to TRBJ1-1; a weak D match, TRBD1 (5 bases). The CDR3 extends over 14 amino acids. Trimming shortened V by 10 bases and J by 4 bases, and 19 bases separated the two germline ends. CDR1 and CDR2 from the germline V gene are MNHNS and SASEGT. The CDR3 sequence: CATLGGTMSTEAFF. As DNA, the CDR3 is TGTGCCACCCTCGGTGGGACCATGAGCACTGAAGCTTTCTTT.

The chain couples TRBV10-3 to TRBJ2-3; no firm D call. V was pared by 5 bases and J by 2 bases, with 11 bases between. Looked up from germline, CDR1 is ENHRY and CDR2 is SYGVKD. This CDR3 is 14 amino acids long. The CDR3 sequence: CAISSQSNTDTQYF. CDR3 DNA: TGTGCCATCAGTTCCCAGAGTAACACAGATACGCAGTATTTT.

The chain is built from TRBV5-1 and TRBJ1-1, with D possibly TRBD1 on 5 matching bases. The CDR3 totals 15 residues. Germline-derived CDR1 and CDR2 are SGHRS and YFSETQ. Trimming shortened V by 1 base and J by 3 bases, and 13 bases separated the two germline ends. CDR3 sequence (DNA): TGCGCCAGCAGCTTGACGGGGCGGGAACACACTGAAGCTTTCTTT. Protein: CASSLTGREHTEAFF.